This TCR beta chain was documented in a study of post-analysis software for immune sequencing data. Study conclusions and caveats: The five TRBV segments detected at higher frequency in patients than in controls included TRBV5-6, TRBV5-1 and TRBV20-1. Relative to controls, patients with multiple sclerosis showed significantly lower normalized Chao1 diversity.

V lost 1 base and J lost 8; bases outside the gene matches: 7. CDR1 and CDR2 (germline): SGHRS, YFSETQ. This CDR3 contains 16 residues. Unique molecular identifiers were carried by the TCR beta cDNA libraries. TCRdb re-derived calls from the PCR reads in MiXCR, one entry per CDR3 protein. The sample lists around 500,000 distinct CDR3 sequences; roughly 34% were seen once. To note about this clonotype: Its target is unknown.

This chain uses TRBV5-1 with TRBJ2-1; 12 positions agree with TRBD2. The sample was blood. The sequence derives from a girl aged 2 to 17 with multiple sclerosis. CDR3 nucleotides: TGCGCCAGCAGCTTGACCTCTAGCGGGGGGGTCCATGAGCAGTTCTTC. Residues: CASSLTSSGGVHEQFF. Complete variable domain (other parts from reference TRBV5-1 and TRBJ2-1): KAGVTQTPRYLIKTRGQQVTLSCSPISGHRSVSWYQQTPGQGLQFLFEYFSETQRNKGNFPGRFSGRQFSNSRSEMNVSTLELGDSALYLCASSLTSSGGVHEQFFGPGTRLTVL.